Listed below are T cell receptor beta chains from one sample, sequenced in a study of blood T cell repertoires in COVID-19. Here immunoSEQ multiplex PCR was the method, and the copy in TCRdb shows in-frame clones only, minus some. The data show roughly 290,000 clones, 80% to 90% seen once. The sequencing sample was made of PBMCs or T cells enriched from blood (not recorded which). These receptors were collected from a woman under 40 who had recovered from COVID-19. The CDR3 runs from the conserved cysteine through the conserved F or W. D genes are given only for firm matches. Size is stated for part of the rows, as once, few or many counts, or as a class when the clone is expanded.

>TRBD2|TRBJ2-1|TRBV3-1/TRBV3-2|.
CASSQALAGVFGEQFF
TGTGCCAGCAGTCAGGCACTAGCGGGAGTTTTCGGTGAGCAGTTCTTC
>.|TRBJ1-3|TRBV19|few
CASSFNSGNTIYF
TGTGCCAGTAGTTTCAACTCTGGAAACACCATATATTTT
>TRBD2|TRBJ2-3|TRBV12-3/TRBV12-4|.
CASRLAYTDTQYF
TGTGCCAGCAGACTAGCGTACACAGATACGCAGTATTTT
>TRBD2|TRBJ2-2|TRBV27|.
CASGDDLAGVSGELFF
TGTGCCAGCGGAGACGATCTAGCGGGAGTGAGCGGGGAGCTGTTTTTT
>TRBD1|TRBJ1-5|TRBV28|few
CASSRQGHQPQHF
TGTGCCAGCAGCCGACAGGGGCATCAGCCCCAGCATTTT
>.|TRBJ1-2|TRBV5-1|.
CASSLAAGDTYGYTF
TGCGCCAGCAGCTTGGCCGCGGGGGACACCTATGGCTACACCTTC
>.|TRBJ1-4|TRBV28|few
CASSARLGAPTNEKLFF
TGTGCCAGCAGTGCCCGTTTGGGGGCCCCAACTAATGAAAAACTGTTTTTT
>TRBD1|TRBJ2-6|TRBV11-3|.
CASSLNRGPTHSGANVLTF
TGTGCCAGCAGCCTAAACAGGGGCCCGACCCACTCTGGGGCCAACGTCCTGACTTTC
>.|TRBJ1-3|TRBV3-1/TRBV3-2|.
CASSPSENTIYF
TGTGCCAGCAGCCCCTCAGAAAACACCATATATTTT
>TRBD2|TRBJ2-3|TRBV15|.
CATSSPGLAVSTDTQYF
TGTGCCACCAGCAGCCCTGGGCTAGCGGTTAGCACAGATACGCAGTATTTT
>.|TRBJ1-2|TRBV2|.
CASSEIRGQLNYGYTF
TGTGCCAGCAGTGAAATTCGAGGGCAGCTCAACTATGGCTACACCTTC
>.|TRBJ1-5|TRBV28|.
CASSPQGIGQPQHF
TGTGCCAGCAGTCCTCAGGGGATAGGTCAGCCCCAGCATTTT
>.|TRBJ2-1|TRBV3-1/TRBV3-2|.
CASSQDSRYEQFF
TGTGCCAGCAGCCAGGACAGTAGGTATGAGCAGTTCTTC
>.|TRBJ1-5|TRBV18|few
CASSPSNGPQHF
TGTGCCAGCTCACCATCTAATGGGCCCCAGCATTTT
>.|TRBJ2-7|TRBV11-1|.
CASSLGSGAYEQYF
TGTGCCAGCAGCTTAGGATCGGGAGCCTACGAGCAGTACTTC
>TRBD2|TRBJ2-3|TRBV5-1|.
CASSLRAGGRGTDTQYF
TGCGCCAGCAGCTTAAGAGCGGGAGGGCGTGGCACAGATACGCAGTATTTT
>TRBD1|TRBJ1-1|TRBV18|.
CASSQTGGRTEAFF
TGTGCCAGCTCACAGACAGGGGGGAGGACTGAAGCTTTCTTT
>.|TRBJ2-1|TRBV7-2|.
CASSLAFYNEQFF
TGTGCCAGCAGCTTAGCCTTCTACAATGAGCAGTTCTTC
>TRBD1|TRBJ1-2|TRBV4-1|.
CASSQERQGARGYTF
TGCGCCAGCAGCCAAGAGCGACAGGGGGCGCGGGGCTACACCTTC
>.|TRBJ1-5|TRBV10-3|.
CAISATGTDQPQHF
TGTGCCATCAGTGCCACAGGGACGGATCAGCCCCAGCATTTT
>.|TRBJ1-3|TRBV7-6|.
CASSLESWGGRSGNTIYF
TGTGCCAGCAGCTTAGAATCGTGGGGGGGAAGGTCTGGAAACACCATATATTTT
>TRBD1|TRBJ1-4|TRBV30|.
CARGQEEQKLFF
TGTGCCAGGGGACAGGAAGAGCAAAAACTGTTTTTT
>TRBD1|TRBJ2-1|TRBV2|once
CATTGTGTRGGYNEQFF
TGTGCCACCACCGGGACAGGGACCCGAGGGGGCTACAATGAGCAGTTCTTC
>.|TRBJ2-7|TRBV14|.
CASSQGQGLAILTYEQYF
TGTGCCAGCAGCCAAGGGCAAGGGTTAGCGATCCTAACCTACGAGCAGTACTTC
>TRBD2|TRBJ2-1|TRBV3-1/TRBV3-2|.
CASRLGTSGSSYNEQFF
TGTGCCAGCAGGCTCGGGACTAGCGGGAGCTCCTACAATGAGCAGTTCTTC
>TRBD1|TRBJ1-2|TRBV13|.
CASSLELQDRAGPQNYGYTF
TGTGCCAGCAGCTTAGAGCTTCAAGACAGGGCAGGTCCTCAGAACTATGGCTACACCTTC
>TRBD1|TRBJ2-1|TRBV12-3/TRBV12-4|.
CASSPTGGHEQFF
TGTGCCAGCAGTCCGACAGGGGGGCATGAGCAGTTCTTC
>.|TRBJ1-1|TRBV5-1|once
CASSPLTVNTEAFF
TGCGCCAGCAGCCCTCTAACAGTGAACACTGAAGCTTTCTTT
>.|TRBJ1-1|TRBV30|.
CAWSEGIEAFF
TGTGCCTGGAGTGAGGGGATTGAAGCTTTCTTT
>.|TRBJ1-4|TRBV6-5|.
CASSYEPGTRRFF
TGTGCCAGCAGTTACGAACCAGGGACACGCAGGTTTTTT
>.|TRBJ2-3|TRBV24-1|.
CATSDPGTDTQYF
TGTGCCACCAGTGATCCCGGCACAGATACGCAGTATTTT
>.|TRBJ1-4|TRBV7-7|.
CASSLVPREKLFF
TGTGCCAGCAGCTTAGTTCCCCGGGAAAAACTGTTTTTT
>TRBD2|TRBJ2-7|TRBV30|few
CAWGLAGIPSYEQYF
TGTGCCTGGGGGTTAGCGGGAATTCCCTCCTACGAGCAGTACTTC
>.|TRBJ1-1|TRBV5-1|once
CASNLGGGDTEAFF
TGCGCCAGCAACCTCGGAGGGGGGGACACTGAAGCTTTCTTT
>.|TRBJ1-1|TRBV5-1|.
CASSLGATEAFF
TGCGCCAGCAGCTTGGGCGCCACTGAAGCTTTCTTT
>TRBD2|TRBJ2-1|TRBV6-5|.
CASSSASGTYNEQFF
TGTGCCAGCAGTTCAGCTAGCGGGACCTACAATGAGCAGTTCTTC
>TRBD1|TRBJ2-2|TRBV9|.
CASSVDGTGTVGELFF
TGTGCCAGCAGCGTAGACGGGACAGGTACGGTCGGGGAGCTGTTTTTT
>.|TRBJ2-3|TRBV4-1|.
CASSRGDGTTDTQYF
TGCGCCAGCAGCAGAGGGGACGGGACAACAGATACGCAGTATTTT
>TRBD2|TRBJ2-7|TRBV7-9|.
CASSLAGLAGGGEQYF
TGTGCCAGCAGCTTAGCGGGACTAGCGGGAGGAGGCGAGCAGTACTTC
>TRBD2|TRBJ2-7|TRBV5-4|.
CASSQSGRTYEQYF
TGTGCCAGCAGCCAAAGCGGGAGGACCTACGAGCAGTACTTC
>.|TRBJ1-5|TRBV4-2|few
CASSQDNRARLNQPQHF
TGTGCCAGCAGCCAAGATAACAGGGCCAGACTCAATCAGCCCCAGCATTTT
>.|TRBJ1-2|TRBV30|.
CAWSYDSSYFYGYTF
TGTGCCTGGAGTTACGACTCTTCGTATTTCTATGGCTACACCTTC
>.|TRBJ1-2|TRBV4-1|.
CASSQEPAFYGYTF
TGCGCCAGCAGCCAAGAACCCGCGTTTTATGGCTACACCTTC
>TRBD1|TRBJ1-5|TRBV6-5|.
CASSLTGQSNQPQHF
TGTGCCAGCAGTCTGACAGGGCAGAGCAATCAGCCCCAGCATTTT
>TRBD2|TRBJ2-3|TRBV7-3|few
CASSLISGSPDTQYF
TGTGCCAGCAGCTTAATTAGCGGGAGTCCAGATACGCAGTATTTT
>.|TRBJ2-7|TRBV11-2|.
CASSLEGRSKEQYF
TGTGCCAGCAGCTTAGAGGGGCGGTCTAAGGAGCAGTACTTC
>.|TRBJ2-3|TRBV12-3/TRBV12-4|.
CASSLGGADTQYF
TGTGCCAGCAGCCTGGGGGGGGCTGATACGCAGTATTTT
>.|TRBJ2-1|TRBV7-9|.
CASSSRQDYYNEQFF
TGTGCCAGCAGCTCACGACAGGATTACTACAATGAGCAGTTCTTC
>TRBD2|TRBJ2-1|TRBV5-1|once
CASRPGLAGGIDEQFF
TGCGCCAGCCGTCCCGGACTAGCGGGGGGGATAGACGAGCAGTTCTTC
>TRBD2|TRBJ2-1|TRBV10-1|.
CASSGQGGDEQFF
TGCGCCAGCAGTGGTCAGGGAGGGGATGAGCAGTTCTTC